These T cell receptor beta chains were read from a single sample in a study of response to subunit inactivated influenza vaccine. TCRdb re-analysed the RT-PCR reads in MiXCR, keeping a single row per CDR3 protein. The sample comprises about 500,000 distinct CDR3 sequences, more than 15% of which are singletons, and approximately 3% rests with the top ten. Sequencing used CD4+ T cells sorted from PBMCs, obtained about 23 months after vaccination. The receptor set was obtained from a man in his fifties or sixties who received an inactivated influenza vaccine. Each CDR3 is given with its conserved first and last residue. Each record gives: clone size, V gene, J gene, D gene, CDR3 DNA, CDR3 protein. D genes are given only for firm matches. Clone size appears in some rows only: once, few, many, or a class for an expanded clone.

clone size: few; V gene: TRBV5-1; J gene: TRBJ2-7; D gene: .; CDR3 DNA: TGCGCCAGCAGCTTGGACGGTCGGGACGAGCAGTACTTC; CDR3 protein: CASSLDGRDEQYF
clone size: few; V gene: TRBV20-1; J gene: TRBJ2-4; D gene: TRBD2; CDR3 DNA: TGCAGTGCTCGGACTAGCGGAGTGGGTCAAAACATTCAGTACTTC; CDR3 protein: CSARTSGVGQNIQYF
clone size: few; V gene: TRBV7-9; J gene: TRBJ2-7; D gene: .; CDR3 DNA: TGTGCCAGCAGCCTCGGGGGCAGGGGCCACGAGCAGTACTTC; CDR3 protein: CASSLGGRGHEQYF
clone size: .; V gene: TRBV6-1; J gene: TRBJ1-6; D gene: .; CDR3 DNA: TGTGCCAGCAGTCCTACCGGGACGCCACCCCTCCACTTT; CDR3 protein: CASSPTGTPPLHF
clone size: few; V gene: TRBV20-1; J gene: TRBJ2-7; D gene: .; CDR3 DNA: TGCAGTGCTAGTTCGCCCCGAGTTACCTACGAGCAGTACTTC; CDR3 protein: CSASSPRVTYEQYF
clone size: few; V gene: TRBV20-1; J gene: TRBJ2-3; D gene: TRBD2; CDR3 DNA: TGCAGTGCTAGGGATCTCGGACTAGTCCCAGATACGCAGTATTTT; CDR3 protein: CSARDLGLVPDTQYF
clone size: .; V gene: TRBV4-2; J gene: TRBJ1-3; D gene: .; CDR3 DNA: TGTGCCAGCAGCCAGAAGACAGGAGGAAACACCATATATTTT; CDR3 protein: CASSQKTGGNTIYF
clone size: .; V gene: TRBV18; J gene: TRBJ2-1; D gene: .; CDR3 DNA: TGTGCCAGCTCACCACCGAGGGGAGGTAACGATGAGCAGTTCTTC; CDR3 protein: CASSPPRGGNDEQFF
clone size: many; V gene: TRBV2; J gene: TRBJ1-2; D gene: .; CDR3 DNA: TGTGCCAGCAGCAAGGGGGGAACCGCTAACTATGGCTACACCTTC; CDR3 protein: CASSKGGTANYGYTF
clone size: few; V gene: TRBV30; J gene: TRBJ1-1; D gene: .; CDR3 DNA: TGTGCCTGGAGGGGAGGGGGATTAACTGAAGCTTTCTTT; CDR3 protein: CAWRGGGLTEAFF
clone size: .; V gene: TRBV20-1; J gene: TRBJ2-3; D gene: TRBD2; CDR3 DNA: TGCAGTGCTAGAGAGCTTAGCGGGATTGCCACAGATACGCAGTATTTT; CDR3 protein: CSARELSGIATDTQYF
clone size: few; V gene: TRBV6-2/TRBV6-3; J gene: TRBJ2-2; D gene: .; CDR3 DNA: TGTGCCAGCAGTTACGGTGACACCGGGGAGCTGTTTTTT; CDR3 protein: CASSYGDTGELFF
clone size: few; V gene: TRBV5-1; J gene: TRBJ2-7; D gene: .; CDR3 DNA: TGCGCCAGCAGCTTGGCAGAGGACTACGAGCAGTACTTC; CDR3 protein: CASSLAEDYEQYF